These T cell receptor beta chains were read from a single sample in a study of regulatory T cells in long-lasting Graves disease. TCRdb ran MiXCR on the multiplex PCR reads and lists one entry per CDR3 protein. Of about 330,000 distinct CDR3 sequences in the sample, about a sixth were seen once. This sample was shared with a second study, whose subject was T cells in Graves' hyperthyroidism and ophthalmopathy.

This material consisted of peripheral blood mononuclear cells (PBMCs), taken at new diagnosis, from a patient treated with antithyroid drugs. These receptors all come from a young woman with Graves disease. Each CDR3 is given with its conserved first and last residue. The D gene is left open where the match is weak. Clone size appears in some rows only: once, few, many, or a class for an expanded clone.

CDR3 length	clone size	J gene	D gene	V gene	CDR3 DNA	CDR3 protein
14	many	TRBJ1-2	NA	TRBV18	TGTGCCAGCTCATTCGACAGAACTAACTATGGCTACACCTTC	CASSFDRTNYGYTF
13	many	TRBJ1-2	NA	TRBV7-3	TGTGCCAGCAGCTTAATCAGGGGACGGGGCTACACCTTC	CASSLIRGRGYTF
15	NA	TRBJ1-1	NA	TRBV5-1	TGCGCCAGCAGCTTGGGGGGACACCAGACCACTGAAGCTTTCTTT	CASSLGGHQTTEAFF
14	few	TRBJ2-3	NA	TRBV29-1	TGCAGCGTTGAAGCCTGGGGTAAGCGAAATACGCAGTATTTT	CSVEAWGKRNTQYF
13	many	TRBJ1-1	NA	TRBV7-3	TGTGCCAGCAGCTTATCTTCCTCTGGGGAAGCTTTCTTT	CASSLSSSGEAFF
13	many	TRBJ2-1	TRBD2	TRBV20-1	TGCAGTGCAGGGGGCGGGGGGGGGAATGAGCAGTTCTTC	CSAGGGGGNEQFF
14	many	TRBJ2-1	NA	TRBV2	TGTGCCAGCAGCGCTAGCGAAAGTATCCTTGAGCAGTTCTTC	CASSASESILEQFF
13	many	TRBJ2-3	NA	TRBV12-3/TRBV12-4	TGTGCCAGCAGTTCGGTCTTGACGGATACGCAGTATTTT	CASSSVLTDTQYF
15	many	TRBJ1-4	TRBD1	TRBV28	TGTGCCAGCAGCAGCCGGACAGGTTTTCGTGAAAAACTGTTTTTT	CASSSRTGFREKLFF
17	few	TRBJ1-1	TRBD1	TRBV15	TGTGCCACCAGCAGAGCTCAGGGGGGCAGGGGGAACACTGAAGCTTTCTTT	CATSRAQGGRGNTEAFF
14	few	TRBJ1-6	TRBD1	TRBV5-1	TGCGCCAGCAGCTCGGACAGGAGTGTTTCACCCCTCCACTTT	CASSSDRSVSPLHF
13	NA	TRBJ2-1	NA	TRBV29-1	TGCAGCGTTGAAGGGGACTTTTACAATGAGCAGTTCTTC	CSVEGDFYNEQFF
17	NA	TRBJ2-1	NA	TRBV2	TGTGCCACCAGTGATTCGGGTCGGGGGAGCTCCTACAATGAGCAGTTCTTC	CATSDSGRGSSYNEQFF
16	many	TRBJ2-3	TRBD2	TRBV7-3	TGTGCCAGCAGCCCAGGGGCTAGCGGGCGTACAGATACGCAGTATTTT	CASSPGASGRTDTQYF
17	many	TRBJ2-1	TRBD1	TRBV3-1	TGTGCCAGCAGCCAAGGACTCGGACAGGGGGCGTACAATGAGCAGTTCTTC	CASSQGLGQGAYNEQFF
15	many	TRBJ2-4	NA	TRBV11-1	TGTGCCAGCAGCTTAGGGACAGACGCCAAAAACATTCAGTACTTC	CASSLGTDAKNIQYF
20	NA	TRBJ2-5	NA	TRBV4-1	TGCGCCAGCAGCCAAGTATTCGCATTAGGTACTGGACACTTTCAAGAGACCCAGTACTTC	CASSQVFALGTGHFQETQYF
11	NA	TRBJ1-2	NA	TRBV29-1	TGCAGCCTGTCCGGGGCGGGTGGCTACACCTTC	CSLSGAGGYTF
12	NA	TRBJ2-1	NA	TRBV30	TGTGCCTGTCTAGGAGGGGGGGGTGAGCAGTTCTTC	CACLGGGGEQFF
15	NA	TRBJ2-2	NA	TRBV7-9	TGTGCCAGCAGCCCCGCTCCTGTGAACACCGGGGAGCTGTTTTTT	CASSPAPVNTGELFF
13	few	TRBJ2-5	NA	TRBV6-1	TGTGCCAGCAGGCGGTCATCAGAGGAGACCCAGTACTTC	CASRRSSEETQYF
12	few	TRBJ1-1	NA	TRBV12-3/TRBV12-4	TGTGCCAGCAGTCTCCCACACGGCTCAGCTTTCTTT	CASSLPHGSAFF